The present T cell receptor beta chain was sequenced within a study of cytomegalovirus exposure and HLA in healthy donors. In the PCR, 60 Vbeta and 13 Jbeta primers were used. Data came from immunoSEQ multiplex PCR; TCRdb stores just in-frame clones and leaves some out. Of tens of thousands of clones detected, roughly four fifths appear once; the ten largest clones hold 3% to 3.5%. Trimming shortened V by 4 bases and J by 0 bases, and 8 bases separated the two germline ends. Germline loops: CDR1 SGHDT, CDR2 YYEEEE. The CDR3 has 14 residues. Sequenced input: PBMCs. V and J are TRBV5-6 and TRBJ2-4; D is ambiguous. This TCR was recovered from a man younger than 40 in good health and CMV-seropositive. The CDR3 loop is CASSTRGAKNIQYF. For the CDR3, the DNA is TGTGCCAGCAGCACAAGAGGAGCCAAAAACATTCAGTACTTC.